This record concerns one T cell receptor beta chain sequence. This clonotype was observed at least ten times. Its specific antigen is unknown. No base quality values were provided; no much bigger clone lies one nucleotide off. The sample originates from a study of glioma-infiltrating T cells (dated by TCRdb to about 2016). Study-wide context: Sequencing of TCR alpha- and beta-chain repertoires was performed on glioma tissue, on non-neoplastic brain tissue, and on matched peripheral blood mononuclear cells. The paired cohort comprised three low-grade glioma patients, 8 or 9 primary glioblastoma patients and three non-glioma patients contributing non-neoplastic brain tissue. To gauge divergence between tissue and blood T-cell populations, every tissue-infiltrating repertoire was compared against the peripheral blood repertoire from the same patient.

Points the paper makes about the study in general: VJ-independent divergence between tissue and blood was lower than expected in non-neoplastic patients but higher than expected in all gliomas, particularly low-grade gliomas. Group comparisons were based on small numbers of patients: three non-neoplastic, three low-grade glioma and 7 to 9 glioblastoma patients. Tissue and blood shared very few CDR3 sequences, a result attributed to high CDR3 diversity and limited sampling.

The junction shows trimming of 10 bases on V and 8 bases on J, plus 21 bases between the germline ends. Based on the germline V gene, the CDR1 and CDR2 sequences are MNHEY and SVGEGT. The CDR3 goes from the cysteine to the phenylalanine over 14 residues. The only DNA kept is the CDR3, 42 bases in frame from the first base. The iRepertoire nested amplicon-rescue multiplex PCR (arm-PCR) platform was used to amplify TCR alpha and beta CDR3 regions from RNA. The input for one-step reverse transcription and amplification was roughly 100-450 ng of either tissue mRNA or PBMC total RNA. Following bead purification, Illumina adapters were added through a secondary multiplex PCR, and the libraries were then gel-purified between 200 and 400 bp. The libraries contained internal 6-nucleotide barcodes that were used for demultiplexing. Sequencing of libraries was performed on an Illumina MiSeq with 2x220 or 2x250 nucleotide paired-end reads. The study's own analysis went as follows. Paired reads were merged using FLASH 1.2.11 and were aligned to the GRCh37 human genome using BWA-MEM, after which TRA and TRB reads were extracted. V and J assignment used an IMGT-derived reference of cassette sequences and CDR3 motifs that included pseudogenes. Reads were translated in three frames, and productive CDR3s were defined by a C…FGXG motif without stop codons. Unique combinations of V-J cassette pair and CDR3 amino acid sequence were defined as clonotypes. Filtering of reads was based on Hamming distance, with the threshold set by the sequence error rate of each sample in mapped regions. The public reads were reprocessed in TCRdb via fastp at Q25 and MiXCR, keeping in-frame beta chains. Duplicate CDR3 protein sequences are folded into a single record with the most common DNA and genes. The V and J calls follow TCRdb's processing rather than the paper's. This sample is represented by fewer than 250,000 distinct CDR3 sequences; around 32% of them were singletons. The leading ten clones occupy 20% to 25% of the sample.

The source is a human donor with low-grade glioma or glioblastoma, undergoing nonglioma brain surgery, or in good health (not recorded which). The sequencing input was glioma tissue, nonneoplastic brain tissue, or PBMCs (not recorded which). This receptor chain uses TRBV6-2 or TRBV6-3 and TRBJ2-1; the D gene is tentatively TRBD1 or TRBD2, each matching 6 bases. The CDR3 region has the sequence CATRRDGGYDEQFF. The DNA reads TGTGCCACTAGGAGGGATGGGGGCTATGATGAGCAGTTCTTC.